This T cell receptor beta chain was profiled in a study of T cell responses to AZD1222 COVID-19 vaccine. Overall study findings and caveats: It was only a handful of AZD1222 recipients who were seropositive at baseline. Clonal diversity was possibly underestimated; the donors were predominantly white British and more often female.

In germline, CDR1 is KGHSH, CDR2 LQKENI. The V and J ends lost 3 bases and 6 bases respectively, with 8 bases between them. The CDR3 is 12 amino acids. Libraries were prepared by immunoSEQ multiplex PCR; TCRdb keeps only in-frame clonotypes and omits some of them. Among about 88,000 clones, 89% were seen once, and the ten largest hold 2.4%. With regard to this clone: Its antigen is still unknown.

The receptor's source is an adult in good health. The sequenced sample was peripheral blood, obtained on day 0 of AZD1222 vaccination. The chain links TRBV18 to TRBJ1-2; TRBD1 is a possible D gene (5 bases). Here the CDR3 DNA reads TGTGCCAGCTCACCGTTCAGGGATGGCTACACCTTC. Residues: CASSPFRDGYTF.